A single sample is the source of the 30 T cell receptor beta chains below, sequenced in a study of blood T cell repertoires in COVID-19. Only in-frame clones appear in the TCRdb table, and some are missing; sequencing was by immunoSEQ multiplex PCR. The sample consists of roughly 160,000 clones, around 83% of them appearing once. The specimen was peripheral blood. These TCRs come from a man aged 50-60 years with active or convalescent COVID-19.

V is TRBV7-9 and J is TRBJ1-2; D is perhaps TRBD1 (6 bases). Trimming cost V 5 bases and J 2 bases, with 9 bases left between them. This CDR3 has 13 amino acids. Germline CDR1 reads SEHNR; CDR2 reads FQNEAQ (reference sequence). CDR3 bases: TGTGCCAGCAGCGGACAGCTAAACTATGGCTACACCTTC. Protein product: CASSGQLNYGYTF.

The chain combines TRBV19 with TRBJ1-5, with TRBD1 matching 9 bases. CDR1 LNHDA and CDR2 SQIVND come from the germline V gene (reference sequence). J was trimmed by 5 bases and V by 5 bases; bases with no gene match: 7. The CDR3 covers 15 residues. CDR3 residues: CASSVGQGGYQPQHF. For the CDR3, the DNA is TGTGCCAGTAGTGTGGGACAGGGAGGATATCAGCCCCAGCATTTT.

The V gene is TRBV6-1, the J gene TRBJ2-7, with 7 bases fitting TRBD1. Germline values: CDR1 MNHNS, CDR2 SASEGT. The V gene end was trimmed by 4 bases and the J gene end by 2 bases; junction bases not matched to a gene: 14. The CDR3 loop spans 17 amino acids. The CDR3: CASSGPQTGLHTYEQYF. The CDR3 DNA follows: TGTGCCAGCAGTGGACCCCAGACAGGGCTCCACACCTACGAGCAGTACTTC.

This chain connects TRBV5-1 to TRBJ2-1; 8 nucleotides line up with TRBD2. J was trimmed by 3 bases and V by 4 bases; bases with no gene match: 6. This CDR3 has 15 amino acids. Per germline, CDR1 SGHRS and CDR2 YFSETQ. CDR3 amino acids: CASSAFSGDYNEQFF. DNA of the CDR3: TGCGCCAGCAGCGCATTTAGCGGGGACTACAATGAGCAGTTCTTC.

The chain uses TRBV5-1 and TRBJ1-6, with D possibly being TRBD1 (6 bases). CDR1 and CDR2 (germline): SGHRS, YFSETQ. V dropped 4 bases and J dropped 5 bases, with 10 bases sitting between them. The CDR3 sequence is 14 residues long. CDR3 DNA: TGCGCCAGCAGCCCCGGACAGAATAATTCACCCCTCCACTTT. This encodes CASSPGQNNSPLHF.

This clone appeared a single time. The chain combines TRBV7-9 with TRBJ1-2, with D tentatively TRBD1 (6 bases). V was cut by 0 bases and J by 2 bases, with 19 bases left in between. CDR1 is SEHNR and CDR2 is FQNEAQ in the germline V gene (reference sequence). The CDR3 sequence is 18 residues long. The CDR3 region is CASSLAGTGHPVNYGYTF. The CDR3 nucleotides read TGTGCCAGCAGCTTAGCTGGAACAGGGCATCCTGTAAACTATGGCTACACCTTC.

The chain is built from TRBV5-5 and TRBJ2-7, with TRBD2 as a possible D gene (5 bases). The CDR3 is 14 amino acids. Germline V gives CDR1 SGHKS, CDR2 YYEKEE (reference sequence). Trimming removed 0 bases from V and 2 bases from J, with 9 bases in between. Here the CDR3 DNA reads TGTGCCAGCAGCTTGGGTCGGGGTCCCTACGAGCAGTACTTC. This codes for CASSLGRGPYEQYF.

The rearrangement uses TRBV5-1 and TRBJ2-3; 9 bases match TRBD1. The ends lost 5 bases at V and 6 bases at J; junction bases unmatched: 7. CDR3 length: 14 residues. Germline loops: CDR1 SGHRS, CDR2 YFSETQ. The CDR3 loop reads CASRPGQGTDTQYF. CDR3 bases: TGCGCCAGCAGACCGGGACAGGGTACCGATACGCAGTATTTT.

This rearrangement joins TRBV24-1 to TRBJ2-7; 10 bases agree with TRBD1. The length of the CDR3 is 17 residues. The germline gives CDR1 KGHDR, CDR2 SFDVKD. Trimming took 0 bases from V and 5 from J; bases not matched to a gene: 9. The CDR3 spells CATSDLPRDRGGDEQYF. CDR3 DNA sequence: TGTGCCACCAGTGATTTGCCCCGGGACAGGGGAGGGGACGAGCAGTACTTC.

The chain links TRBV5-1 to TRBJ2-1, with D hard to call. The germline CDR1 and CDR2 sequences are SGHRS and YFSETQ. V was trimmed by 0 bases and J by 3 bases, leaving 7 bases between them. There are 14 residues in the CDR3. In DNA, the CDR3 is TGCGCCAGCAGCTTGGATCGGTACTACAATGAGCAGTTCTTC. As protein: CASSLDRYYNEQFF.

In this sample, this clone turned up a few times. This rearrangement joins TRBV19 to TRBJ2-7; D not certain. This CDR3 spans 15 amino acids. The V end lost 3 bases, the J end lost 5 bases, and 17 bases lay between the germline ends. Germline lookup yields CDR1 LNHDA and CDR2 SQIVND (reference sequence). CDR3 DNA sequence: TGTGCCAGTAGTATTGGTCTCCCCCAGGCCCACGAGCAGTACTTC. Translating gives CASSIGLPQAHEQYF.

This CDR3 is CASSPGQGSYSNQPQHF. CDR3 DNA: TGTGCCAGCAGCCCGGGACAGGGGTCTTATAGCAATCAGCCCCAGCATTTT. This rearrangement joins TRBV3-1 (or the pseudogene TRBV3-2) to TRBJ1-5, with TRBD1 matching over 10 bases. Germline assignment: CDR1 LGHDT and CDR2 YNNKEL (reference sequence). The CDR3 extends over 17 amino acids. Unmatched junction bases numbered 6, after V lost 4 bases and J lost 0 bases.

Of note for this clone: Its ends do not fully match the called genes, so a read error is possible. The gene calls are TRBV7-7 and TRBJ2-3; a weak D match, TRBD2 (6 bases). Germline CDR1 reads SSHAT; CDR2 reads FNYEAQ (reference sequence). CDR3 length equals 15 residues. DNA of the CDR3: TGTGCTAGCAGCTTAGGCGGGACTGGCACAGATACGCAGTATTTT. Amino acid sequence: CASSLGGTGTDTQYF.

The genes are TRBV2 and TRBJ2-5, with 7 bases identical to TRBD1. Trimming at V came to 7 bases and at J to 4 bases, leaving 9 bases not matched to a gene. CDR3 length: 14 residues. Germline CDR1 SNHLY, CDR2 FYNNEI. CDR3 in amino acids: CASTSQGLLETQYF. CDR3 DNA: TGTGCCAGCACTTCACAGGGGTTGTTAGAGACCCAGTACTTC.

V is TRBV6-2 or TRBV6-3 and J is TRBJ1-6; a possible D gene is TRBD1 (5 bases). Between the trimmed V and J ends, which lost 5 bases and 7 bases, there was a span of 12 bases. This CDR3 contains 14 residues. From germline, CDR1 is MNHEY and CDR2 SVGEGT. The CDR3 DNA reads TGTGCCAGCAGTCTGGGCAGGGCGAATTCACCCCTCCACTTT. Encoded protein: CASSLGRANSPLHF.

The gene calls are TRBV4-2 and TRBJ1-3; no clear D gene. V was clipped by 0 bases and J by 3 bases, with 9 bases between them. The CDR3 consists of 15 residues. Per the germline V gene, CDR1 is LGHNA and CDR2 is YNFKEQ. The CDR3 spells CASSQERSFGNTIYF. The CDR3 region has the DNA TGTGCCAGCAGCCAAGAACGGTCCTTTGGAAACACCATATATTTT.

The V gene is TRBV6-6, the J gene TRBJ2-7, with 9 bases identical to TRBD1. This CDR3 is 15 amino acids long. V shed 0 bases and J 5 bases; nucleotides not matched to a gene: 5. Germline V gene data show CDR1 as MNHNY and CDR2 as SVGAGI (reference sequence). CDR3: CASSYSGDRAHEQYF. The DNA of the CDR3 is TGTGCCAGCAGTTACTCCGGGGACAGGGCCCACGAGCAGTACTTC.

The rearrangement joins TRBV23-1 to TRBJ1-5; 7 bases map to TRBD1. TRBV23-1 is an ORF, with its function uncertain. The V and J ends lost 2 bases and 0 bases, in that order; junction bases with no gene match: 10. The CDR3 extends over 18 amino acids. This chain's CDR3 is CASSQIRDSPYSNQPQHF. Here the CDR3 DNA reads TGCGCCAGCAGTCAAATAAGGGACAGCCCATATAGCAATCAGCCCCAGCATTTT.

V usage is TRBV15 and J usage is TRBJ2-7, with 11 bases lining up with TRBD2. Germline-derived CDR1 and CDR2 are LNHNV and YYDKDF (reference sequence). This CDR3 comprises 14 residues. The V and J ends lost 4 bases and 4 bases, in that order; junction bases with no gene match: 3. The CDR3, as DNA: TGTGCCACCAGCATCGGGACTAGCGGTTACGAGCAGTACTTC. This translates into CATSIGTSGYEQYF.

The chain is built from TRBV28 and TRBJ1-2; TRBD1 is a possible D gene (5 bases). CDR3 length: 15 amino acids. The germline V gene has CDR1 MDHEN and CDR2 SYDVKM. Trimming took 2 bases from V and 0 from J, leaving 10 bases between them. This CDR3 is CASSLGRGANYGYTF. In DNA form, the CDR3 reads TGTGCCAGCAGTTTAGGACGGGGGGCTAACTATGGCTACACCTTC.

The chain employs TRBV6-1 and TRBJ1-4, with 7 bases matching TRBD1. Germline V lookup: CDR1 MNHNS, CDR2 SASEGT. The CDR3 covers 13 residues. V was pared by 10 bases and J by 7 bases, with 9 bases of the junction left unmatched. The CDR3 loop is CATTRDRIEKLFF. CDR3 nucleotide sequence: TGTGCCACCACCCGGGACAGAATTGAAAAACTGTTTTTT.

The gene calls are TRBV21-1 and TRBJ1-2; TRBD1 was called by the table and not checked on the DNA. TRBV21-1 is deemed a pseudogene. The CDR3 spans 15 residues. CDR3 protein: CASSKGGRGSYGYTF. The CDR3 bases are TGTGCCAGCAGCAAAGGGGGCAGGGGAAGCTATGGCTACACCTTC.

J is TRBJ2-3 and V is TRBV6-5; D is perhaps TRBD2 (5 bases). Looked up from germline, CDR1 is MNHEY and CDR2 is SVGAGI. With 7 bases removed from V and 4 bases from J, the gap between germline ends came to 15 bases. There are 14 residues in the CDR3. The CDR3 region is CASTRSPSPDTQYF. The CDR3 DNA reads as TGTGCCAGCACCCGTAGTCCTAGCCCAGATACGCAGTATTTT.

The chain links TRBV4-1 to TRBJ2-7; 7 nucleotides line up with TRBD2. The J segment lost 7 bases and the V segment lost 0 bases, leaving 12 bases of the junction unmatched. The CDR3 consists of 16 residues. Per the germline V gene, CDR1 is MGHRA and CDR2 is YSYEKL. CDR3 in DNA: TGCGCCAGCAGCCAAGATCTACGGGGGGACCCTGGGGAGCAGTACTTC. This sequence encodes CASSQDLRGDPGEQYF.

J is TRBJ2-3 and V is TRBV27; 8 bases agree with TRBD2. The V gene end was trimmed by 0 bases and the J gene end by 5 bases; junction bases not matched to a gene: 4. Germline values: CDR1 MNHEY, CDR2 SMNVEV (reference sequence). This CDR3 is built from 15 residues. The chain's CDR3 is CASSLSGTRLDTQYF. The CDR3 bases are TGTGCCAGCAGTTTATCAGGGACTAGATTAGATACGCAGTATTTT.

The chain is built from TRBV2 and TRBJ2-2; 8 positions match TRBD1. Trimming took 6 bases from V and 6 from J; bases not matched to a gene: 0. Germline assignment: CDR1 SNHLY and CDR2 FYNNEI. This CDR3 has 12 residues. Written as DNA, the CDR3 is TGTGCCAGCAGGACAGGGGCCGGGGAGCTGTTTTTT. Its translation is CASRTGAGELFF.

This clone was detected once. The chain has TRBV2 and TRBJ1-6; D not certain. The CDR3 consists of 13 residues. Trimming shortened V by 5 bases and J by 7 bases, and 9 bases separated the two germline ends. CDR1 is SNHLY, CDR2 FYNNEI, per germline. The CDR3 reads CASSIEQNSPLHF. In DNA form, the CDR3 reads TGTGCCAGCAGTATTGAACAGAATTCACCCCTCCACTTT.

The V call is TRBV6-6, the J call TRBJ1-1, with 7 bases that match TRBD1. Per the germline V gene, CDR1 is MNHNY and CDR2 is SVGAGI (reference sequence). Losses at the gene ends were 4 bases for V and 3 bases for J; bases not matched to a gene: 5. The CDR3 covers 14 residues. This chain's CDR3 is CASSLTGLDTEAFF. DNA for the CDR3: TGTGCCAGCAGTTTGACAGGGTTGGACACTGAAGCTTTCTTT.

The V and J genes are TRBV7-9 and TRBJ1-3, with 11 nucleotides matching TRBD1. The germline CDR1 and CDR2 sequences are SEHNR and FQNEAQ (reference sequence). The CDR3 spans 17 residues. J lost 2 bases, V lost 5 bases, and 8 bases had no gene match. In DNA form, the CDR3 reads TGTGCCAGCAGCATTCGGACAGGGGGCGTAACTGGAAACACCATATATTTT. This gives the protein CASSIRTGGVTGNTIYF.

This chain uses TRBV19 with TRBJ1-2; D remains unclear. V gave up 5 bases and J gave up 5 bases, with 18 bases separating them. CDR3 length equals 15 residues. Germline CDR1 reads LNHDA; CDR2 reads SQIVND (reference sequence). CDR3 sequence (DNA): TGTGCCAGTAGTGACACCCTGGGCCCACGATATGGCTACACCTTC. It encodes CASSDTLGPRYGYTF.